This TCR beta chain was sequenced in a study of blood T cell repertoires in COVID-19. Study summary: Spain, Italy and the United States supplied samples that represented acute and convalescent COVID-19.

Per the study methods: By means of reference gene primer amplification, nucleated cell counts were estimated. Libraries were prepared by immunoSEQ multiplex PCR; TCRdb keeps only in-frame clonotypes and omits some of them. D and trimming come from the DNA, and the V and J calls and clone size come from that table. Of about 170,000 clones listed, about 85% are singletons. The CDR3 spans 13 residues. Germline CDR1 and CDR2: LNHDA and SQIVND (reference sequence). Trimming took 9 bases from V and 2 from J; bases not matched to a gene: 2. Sequenced sample: peripheral blood. This TCR derives from a human donor with acute or convalescent COVID-19. The donor label of this sample is uncertain. V usage is TRBV19 and J usage is TRBJ1-3, with 9 positions matching TRBD1. This CDR3 reads CASRDRAGNTIYF. In DNA, the CDR3 is TGTGCCAGCCGGGACAGGGCTGGAAACACCATATATTTT.